This is a list of T cell receptor beta chains from one sample in a study of T-cell memory formation after mild COVID-19. Each CDR3 protein is one row after TCRdb ran MiXCR on the 5' RACE reads. The sample shows some 88,000 distinct CDR3 sequences, around a quarter of them seen only once. Sequencing input: PBMCs or a T cell subset sorted from them (not recorded which). Source of these receptors: a man aged 18 to 30 who had mild COVID-19 (a few samples of this study predate the infection). Cell type and time point are not known. Both conserved end residues are part of each CDR3. The D gene is left open where the match is weak. Not every row has a clone size; where given, it reads once, few, many or a size class.

d_gene,j_gene,v_gene,abundance,CDR3nt,CDR3aa
.,TRBJ2-4,TRBV19,.,TGTGCCAGTAGTATAGCCGACAGGGAGGACATTCAGTACTTC,CASSIADREDIQYF
.,TRBJ2-2,TRBV7-6,few,TGTGCCAGCAGCCACTACTCCCAGGACACCGGGGAGCTGTTTTTT,CASSHYSQDTGELFF
.,TRBJ2-4,TRBV7-2,.,TGTGCCAGCAGCTTAGTTCTGGCGGGGCAAAACATTCAGTACTTC,CASSLVLAGQNIQYF
.,TRBJ2-3,TRBV24-1,.,TGTGCCACCAGTGATTTTCCGGAAGGGCCAAGCGCAGATACGCAGTATTTT,CATSDFPEGPSADTQYF
.,TRBJ1-3,TRBV7-9,many,TGTGCCAGCGAACCTGGAAACACCATATATTTT,CASEPGNTIYF
TRBD1,TRBJ2-1,TRBV5-1,few,TGCGCCAGCAAAAGGACAGGGGGCCGATTAGCTTACAATGAGCAGTTCTTC,CASKRTGGRLAYNEQFF
TRBD2,TRBJ2-1,TRBV20-1,.,TGCAGTGCTATCTCAGGGACTAGCGGGATCGATGAGCAGTTCTTC,CSAISGTSGIDEQFF
TRBD1,TRBJ1-6,TRBV6-2/TRBV6-3,.,TGTGCCAGCAGTTACGGGGCGACAGGGAGGTCACCCCTCCACTTT,CASSYGATGRSPLHF
TRBD1,TRBJ2-5,TRBV6-2/TRBV6-3,.,TGTGCCAGCAGTCCCCAGCGGACAGGGGAGACCCAGTACTTC,CASSPQRTGETQYF
.,TRBJ2-7,TRBV7-9,few,TGTGCCAGCAGCTTAGCGCTGGGCAGCTCCTACGAGCAGTACTTC,CASSLALGSSYEQYF
.,TRBJ1-2,TRBV29-1,.,TGCAGCGTTGAGCTACAGGGTTGGGGCTACACCTTC,CSVELQGWGYTF
.,TRBJ1-1,TRBV6-5,few,TGTGCCAGCAGCCATACAGAGAACACTGAAGCTTTCTTT,CASSHTENTEAFF
TRBD1,TRBJ2-7,TRBV7-2,few,TGTGCCAGCAGCTCCTTTCCCGGGACAGGGTACGAGCAGTACTTC,CASSSFPGTGYEQYF
.,TRBJ2-5,TRBV12-3/TRBV12-4,.,TGTGCCAGCAGTTTTCCGGGGTTAGAGACCCAGTACTTC,CASSFPGLETQYF
.,TRBJ2-7,TRBV5-1,few,TGCGCCAGCAGCTCCGACAGGTCCTCCTACGAGCAGTACTTC,CASSSDRSSYEQYF
TRBD1,TRBJ2-7,TRBV20-1,few,TGCAGTGCTAGGACAGGGTATTCGTACGAGCAGTACTTC,CSARTGYSYEQYF
.,TRBJ2-1,TRBV7-9,.,TGTGCCGGTGACTGGCGCAATGAGCAGTTCTTC,CAGDWRNEQFF